The 29 T cell receptor beta chains reported below all come from one sample, sequenced in a study of T cell repertoires in aging, cancer and after chemotherapy. TCR beta rearrangements were amplified from peripheral blood genomic DNA. A mixed TRB-A/B primer pool amplified rearranged TRB by multiplex touch-down PCR. TCRdb ran MiXCR on the multiplex PCR reads and lists one entry per CDR3 protein. The sample yields under 4,500 distinct CDR3 sequences, 64% seen once. The sample was blood. These TCRs come from a human donor with a solid tumor.

V usage is TRBV7-3 and J usage is TRBJ2-2, with D maybe TRBD1 (6 bases). Per the germline V gene, CDR1 is SGHTA and CDR2 is FQGTGA. This CDR3 is built from 15 residues. V was pared by 4 bases and J by 0 bases, with 9 bases between. CDR3: CASSYAGANTGELFF. In nucleotides, the CDR3 is TGTGCCAGCAGCTACGCAGGGGCGAACACCGGGGAGCTGTTTTTT.

The V call is TRBV6-5, the J call TRBJ1-1; 7 nucleotides agree with TRBD1. Trimming removed 5 bases from V and 1 base from J; junction bases left unmatched: 4. The CDR3 has 14 amino acids. Germline CDR1 is MNHEY and CDR2 is SVGAGI. CDR3 bases: TGTGCCAGCAGTCGTAGGACAGGGAACACTGAAGCTTTCTTT. It translates to CASSRRTGNTEAFF.

This clonotype came up a few times. The rearrangement joins TRBV5-6 to TRBJ2-7; D ambiguous. V lost 4 bases, J lost 4 bases, and 6 bases lay in between. Germline lookup yields CDR1 SGHDT and CDR2 YYEEEE. CDR3 length: 11 amino acids. The CDR3 nucleotides are TGTGCCAGCAGCCGAGGATACGAGCAGTACTTC. It is translated as CASSRGYEQYF.

J is TRBJ1-3 and V is TRBV6-5; D not certain. The germline gives CDR1 MNHEY, CDR2 SVGAGI. Trimming cost V 5 bases and J 4 bases, with 15 bases left between them. The CDR3 is 15 residues long. The CDR3 sequence is CASSEIGVSGNTIYF. The CDR3, as DNA: TGTGCCAGCAGTGAAATAGGAGTCTCAGGAAACACCATATATTTT.

J is TRBJ2-2 and V is TRBV6-5, with 11 bases lining up with TRBD1. The CDR3 is 17 residues long. CDR1 and CDR2 (germline): MNHEY, SVGAGI. V was pared by 6 bases and J by 2 bases, with 8 bases of the junction left unmatched. This CDR3 reads CASSSGTGGFNTGELFF. CDR3 bases: TGTGCCAGCAGCTCCGGGACAGGGGGTTTTAACACCGGGGAGCTGTTTTTT.

This chain connects TRBV6-5 to TRBJ2-6; 7 bases line up with TRBD1. The CDR3 has 16 residues. From germline, CDR1 is MNHEY and CDR2 SVGAGI. The V segment lost 6 bases and the J segment 0 bases; nucleotides outside the gene matches: 5. Here the CDR3 DNA reads TGTGCCAGCAGCCGACAGGGATCCTCTGGGGCCAACGTCCTGACTTTC. This gives the protein CASSRQGSSGANVLTF.

V usage is TRBV18 and J usage is TRBJ2-5, with D tentatively TRBD2 (5 bases). V dropped 6 bases and J dropped 1 base, with 9 bases sitting between them. The CDR3 sequence is 13 residues long. The germline CDR1 and CDR2 sequences are KGHSH and LQKENI. In nucleotides, the CDR3 is TGTGCCAGCTCCGGGGTCACCCAAGAGACCCAGTACTTC. Its protein is CASSGVTQETQYF.

The chain has TRBV19 and TRBJ1-5; D is unresolved. Trimming cost V 5 bases and J 5 bases, with 16 bases left between them. The CDR3 runs to 15 residues. Germline V CDR1 and CDR2: LNHDA, SQIVND (reference sequence). The CDR3 region has the DNA TGTGCCAGTAGTCTCAAAGACACGGAGTATCAGCCCCAGCATTTT. The encoded protein is CASSLKDTEYQPQHF.

V and J are TRBV19 and TRBJ1-3, with D perhaps TRBD1 (6 bases). This CDR3 region has 17 residues. V gave up 7 bases and J gave up 0 bases, with 19 bases separating them. The germline V gene encodes CDR1 LNHDA and CDR2 SQIVND (reference sequence). Here the CDR3 reads CASIHGAGTPSGNTIYF. CDR3 DNA sequence: TGTGCCAGTATCCATGGGGCAGGGACACCCTCTGGAAACACCATATATTTT. The whole variable domain, filled in from reference TRBV19 and TRBJ1-3, reads DGGITQSPKYLFRKEGQNVTLSCEQNLNHDAMYWYRQDPGQGLRLIYYSQIVNDFQKGDIAEGYSVSREKKESFPLTVTSAQKNPTAFYLCASIHGAGTPSGNTIYFGEGSWLTVV.

The CDR3 here is CASSFPQGAQETQYF. CDR3 nucleotides: TGTGCCAGCAGTTTCCCACAGGGGGCCCAAGAGACCCAGTACTTC. The V gene is TRBV12-3 or TRBV12-4, the J gene TRBJ2-5; the match to TRBD1 covers 9 bases. V gave up 3 bases and J gave up 1 base; unmatched junction bases: 3. The CDR3 contains 15 residues.

V gene TRBV5-1 combines with J gene TRBJ1-5; D may be TRBD1 (5 bases). V lost 4 bases, J lost 4 bases, and 9 bases lay in between. CDR3 size: 13 residues. The germline gives CDR1 SGHRS, CDR2 YFSETQ. For the CDR3, the DNA is TGCGCCAGCAGCCTGGACACTAATCAGCCCCAGCATTTT. Its translation: CASSLDTNQPQHF.

The chain is built from TRBV10-3 and TRBJ2-7; the D gene is possibly TRBD2 (6 bases). Deletions cut 8 bases from V and 1 base from J, with 9 bases between. This CDR3 region has 12 residues. Looked up from germline, CDR1 is ENHRY and CDR2 is SYGVKD. The CDR3 nucleotides are TGTGCCATCGGAGGGACTTCCTACGAGCAGTACTTC. Translating it yields CAIGGTSYEQYF.

The chain employs TRBV27 and TRBJ1-2; no definite D call. CDR1 and CDR2 (germline): MNHEY, SMNVEV (reference sequence). The CDR3 contains 13 residues. V was shortened by 0 bases and J by 5 bases, with 7 bases between the two germline ends. The CDR3 spells CASSLSRAYGYTF. The CDR3 DNA follows: TGTGCCAGCAGTTTATCACGGGCTTATGGCTACACCTTC.

The chain couples TRBV19 to TRBJ2-1, with TRBD2 as a possible D gene (5 bases). The V and J ends lost 7 bases and 0 bases respectively, with 10 bases between them. This CDR3 region has 14 residues. Germline assignment: CDR1 LNHDA and CDR2 SQIVND (reference sequence). This CDR3 is CASKDSYSYNEQFF. The DNA of the CDR3 is TGTGCCAGTAAGGACTCCTACTCCTACAATGAGCAGTTCTTC.

The chain uses TRBV6-5 and TRBJ1-5, with 7 bases aligning to TRBD1. V shed 4 bases, J shed 0 bases, and the junction held 3 bases outside the gene matches. The germline V gene encodes CDR1 MNHEY and CDR2 SVGAGI. The CDR3 spans 15 residues. CDR3 protein: CASSSRDSSNQPQHF. In DNA, the CDR3 is TGTGCCAGCAGTTCCCGGGACAGTAGCAATCAGCCCCAGCATTTT.

This clonotype has just a few counts. This chain joins TRBV19 and TRBJ1-5, with 10 bases that match TRBD1. V shed 7 bases, J shed 9 bases, and the junction held 6 bases outside the gene matches. The CDR3 has 13 amino acids. Germline CDR1 and CDR2: LNHDA and SQIVND (reference sequence). Written as DNA, the CDR3 is TGTGCCAGTACCGGGACAGGGGTAGGGCCCCAGCATTTT. Its translation is CASTGTGVGPQHF.

There are a few counts of this clonotype. The chain is built from TRBV30 and TRBJ1-2, with 8 positions matching TRBD1. With 2 bases clipped from V and 8 bases from J, the junction kept 7 bases outside the gene matches. This CDR3 has 13 amino acids. Germline-derived CDR1 and CDR2 are GTSNPN and SVGIG (reference sequence). This chain's CDR3 is CAWSRDRPRGYTF. The CDR3 DNA is TGTGCCTGGAGTAGGGACAGGCCGCGGGGCTACACCTTC.

This clonotype occurred a few times. The chain employs TRBV19 and TRBJ1-5, with 8 bases lining up with TRBD1. The CDR3 is 17 residues long. CDR1 is LNHDA and CDR2 is SQIVND in the germline V gene (reference sequence). V shed 0 bases, J shed 2 bases, and the junction held 6 bases outside the gene matches. The DNA for the CDR3 is TGTGCCAGTAGTATAGACCAGGGGGCGGGCGGCAATCAGCCCCAGCATTTT. Translation gives CASSIDQGAGGNQPQHF.

This chain uses TRBV12-3 or TRBV12-4 with TRBJ1-3, with D possibly TRBD1 on 5 matching bases. This CDR3 spans 15 amino acids. Trimming took 5 bases from V and 5 from J, leaving 16 bases between them. The chain's CDR3 is CASSLRGWGRNTIYF. CDR3 nucleotides: TGTGCCAGCAGTCTTCGGGGATGGGGCAGAAACACCATATATTTT.

The chain links TRBV10-1 to TRBJ2-7, with D unclear. Germline CDR1 is WNHNN and CDR2 is SYGVQD (reference sequence). CDR3 size: 13 residues. Trimming cost V 6 bases and J 0 bases, with 9 bases left between them. The CDR3 is CASSSDRSYEQYF. The DNA of the CDR3 is TGCGCCAGCAGCTCCGACCGCTCCTACGAGCAGTACTTC.

This chain joins TRBV20-1 and TRBJ2-7; 10 positions agree with TRBD2. The CDR3 is 15 residues long. Germline-derived CDR1 and CDR2 are DFQATT and SNEGSKA (reference sequence). V lost 4 bases, J lost 2 bases, and 8 bases stayed unmatched. The DNA for the CDR3 is TGCAGTGCTACTAGCGGGGGCGCCACCGCCTACGAGCAGTACTTC. This codes for CSATSGGATAYEQYF.

This chain connects TRBV7-9 to TRBJ2-5; tentative D call: TRBD2 (7 bases). Trimming removed 4 bases from V and 0 bases from J, with 18 bases in between. Germline loops: CDR1 SEHNR, CDR2 FQNEAQ (reference sequence). The CDR3 is 17 residues long. As DNA, the CDR3 is TGTGCCAGCAGCTGGCGGGGGCGCGGGGACCACCAAGAGACCCAGTACTTC. Translation gives CASSWRGRGDHQETQYF.

The chain carries TRBV14 and TRBJ1-6; 8 bases are a match to TRBD1. Germline V lookup: CDR1 SGHDN, CDR2 FVKESK. This CDR3 is 13 amino acids long. V lost 8 bases and J lost 10; bases outside the gene matches: 7. CDR3 region: CASQDRGVSPLHF. The CDR3 region has the DNA TGTGCCAGCCAAGACAGGGGAGTATCACCCCTCCACTTT.

This clonotype has only a few counts. The chain couples TRBV6-1 to TRBJ1-5, with unresolved D. Trimming cost V 4 bases and J 0 bases, with 10 bases left between them. The CDR3 runs 15 residues. Germline V CDR1 and CDR2: MNHNS, SASEGT. In DNA, the CDR3 is TGTGCCAGCAGTGTCCTGGGGATTAGCAATCAGCCCCAGCATTTT. Amino acid sequence: CASSVLGISNQPQHF.

The rearrangement joins TRBV20-1 to TRBJ2-1; D not certain. The germline gives CDR1 DFQATT, CDR2 SNEGSKA (reference sequence). The CDR3 length is 11 residues. V lost 4 bases and J lost 3, with 4 bases in between. The CDR3 here is CSATGYNEQFF. DNA for the CDR3: TGCAGTGCTACGGGCTACAATGAGCAGTTCTTC.

This chain joins TRBV12-3 or TRBV12-4 and TRBJ1-2, with D maybe TRBD1 (5 bases). The CDR3 totals 14 residues. Trimming pared 6 bases from V and 6 bases from J, leaving 17 bases between. This CDR3 is CASSLRQPFDGYTF. The CDR3 DNA sequence: TGTGCCAGCAGCCTACGACAGCCTTTTGATGGCTACACCTTC.

The chain recombines TRBV19 with TRBJ2-7, with 10 bases identical to TRBD2. The CDR3 covers 13 residues. Germline V CDR1 and CDR2: LNHDA, SQIVND (reference sequence). The junction had 0 bases not matched to a gene; V was cut back by 4 bases and J by 3 bases. The CDR3 is CASSTSGGYEQYF. In DNA, the CDR3 is TGTGCCAGTAGTACTAGCGGGGGCTACGAGCAGTACTTC.

The J gene is TRBJ2-3, the V gene TRBV6-1, with D maybe TRBD1 (6 bases). The V gene lost 6 bases and the J gene lost 0 bases, with 10 bases spanning the gap. This CDR3 has 14 amino acids. Germline CDR1 MNHNS, CDR2 SASEGT. This chain's CDR3 is CASRGDISTDTQYF. The CDR3 nucleotides are TGTGCCAGCAGAGGGGACATCAGCACAGATACGCAGTATTTT.

This clonotype has just a few counts. The chain employs TRBV29-1 and TRBJ2-7; 9 bases fit TRBD1. CDR3 size: 14 residues. V was clipped by 4 bases and J by 3 bases; unmatched bases: 7. Per germline, CDR1 SQVTM and CDR2 ANQGSEA. The CDR3, as DNA: TGCAGCGTTGCGGAGGGACAGGGTGTCTACGAGCAGTACTTC. This sequence encodes CSVAEGQGVYEQYF.